Following are 27 T cell receptor beta chains from one sample sequenced in a study of T cells in Graves' hyperthyroidism and ophthalmopathy. Amplified regions were TCR beta CDR3 sequences from RNA transcripts. The HTBI primer set served for first-round RT-PCR of the TCR CDR3. One entry per CDR3 protein results from TCRdb running MiXCR on the multiplex PCR reads. The table lists under 350,000 distinct CDR3 sequences, roughly 18% of them singletons, with approximately 54% in the top ten. The specimen was blood. The receptor set was obtained from a woman in her forties or fifties with Graves' hyperthyroidism.

The chain employs TRBV6-1 and TRBJ1-4, with D possibly matching TRBD1 (5 bases). Germline V lookup: CDR1 MNHNS, CDR2 SASEGT. Trimming removed 0 bases at V and 8 bases at J, with 16 bases between. The CDR3 is made up of 16 amino acids. CDR3: CASSEAPGHYGEKLFF. In DNA form, the CDR3 reads TGTGCCAGCAGTGAAGCTCCAGGACATTATGGGGAAAAACTGTTTTTT.

At least ten counts were recorded for this clonotype. J is TRBJ2-7 and V is TRBV3-1; D possibly corresponds to TRBD2 (6 bases). The CDR3 covers 15 residues. Per germline, CDR1 LGHDT and CDR2 YNNKEL (reference sequence). V gave up 0 bases and J gave up 7 bases, with 16 bases separating them. The CDR3 sequence is CASSQDRTGVREQYF. DNA of the CDR3: TGTGCCAGCAGCCAAGATCGGACGGGAGTGCGTGAGCAGTACTTC.

With regard to this clonotype: One base away lies a much larger clone, so this may be a sequencing read error. The chain has TRBV10-3 and TRBJ2-7; TRBD1 agrees at 7 bases. CDR1 is ENHRY, CDR2 SYGVKD, per germline. With V trimmed by 10 bases and J by 5 bases, 8 bases remained unmatched. This CDR3 has 12 amino acids. The CDR3 nucleotides are TGTGCCACCAGCCGGGACAGCCACGAGCAGTACTTC. Protein product: CATSRDSHEQYF.

The chain couples TRBV9 to TRBJ2-2; weak D call: TRBD2 (7 bases). Trimming cost V 4 bases and J 6 bases, with 16 bases left between them. Germline V gene lookup returns CDR1 SGDLS and CDR2 YYNGEE. The CDR3 consists of 15 residues. CDR3 sequence: CASSTRRGHSGELFF. The CDR3 DNA follows: TGTGCCAGCAGCACCCGGCGGGGGCACTCCGGGGAGCTGTTTTTT.

The J gene is TRBJ2-3, the V gene TRBV15; D not certain. Per the germline V gene, CDR1 is LNHNV and CDR2 is YYDKDF (reference sequence). CDR3 length: 14 residues. The germline V and J ends were trimmed by 2 bases and 5 bases, with 11 bases remaining between them. The CDR3 is CATSRFSVGDTQYF. For the CDR3, the DNA is TGTGCCACCAGCAGATTCTCCGTTGGAGATACGCAGTATTTT.

This clonotype was found many times. This sequence joins TRBV20-1 and TRBJ2-7; 14 nucleotides match TRBD2. The germline CDR1 and CDR2 sequences are DFQATT and SNEGSKA (reference sequence). The CDR3 covers 17 residues. With V trimmed by 5 bases and J by 5 bases, 14 bases remained unmatched. The DNA of the CDR3 is TGCAGTGCTTCCTCCGGGACTAGCGGGAGCGTAGGCCACGAGCAGTACTTC. Translated, it gives CSASSGTSGSVGHEQYF.

The gene calls are TRBV10-3 and TRBJ2-7; 11 bases match TRBD2. CDR3 length equals 14 residues. From germline, CDR1 is ENHRY and CDR2 SYGVKD. V shed 3 bases and J 4 bases; nucleotides not matched to a gene: 2. The CDR3 DNA reads as TGTGCCATCAGTGACGGGACTAGCGGTTACGAGCAGTACTTC. This translates into CAISDGTSGYEQYF.

Only a few counts were recorded for this clonotype. The chain links TRBV20-1 to TRBJ2-7; perhaps TRBD2 as D (6 bases). Germline CDR1 DFQATT, CDR2 SNEGSKA (reference sequence). Trimming took 4 bases from V and 1 from J, leaving 17 bases between them. The CDR3 is 15 residues long. The CDR3: CSAMRGPLISYEQYF. CDR3 sequence (DNA): TGCAGTGCTATGCGGGGACCTCTAATATCCTACGAGCAGTACTTC.

This clonotype was recorded many times. The chain combines TRBV2 with TRBJ2-7; tentative D call: TRBD1 (7 bases). The length of the CDR3 is 14 residues. Germline CDR1 SNHLY, CDR2 FYNNEI. The V end lost 6 bases, the J end lost 0 bases, and 12 bases lay between the germline ends. The CDR3 sequence: CASRQGTGSYEQYF. The CDR3 nucleotides are TGTGCCAGCAGACAGGGGACTGGCTCCTACGAGCAGTACTTC. The full variable domain, rest sourced from reference TRBV2 and TRBJ2-7, is EPEVTQTPSHQVTQMGQEVILRCVPISNHLYFYWYRQILGQKVEFLVSFYNNEISEKSEIFDDQFSVERPDGSNFTLKIRSTKLEDSAMYFCASRQGTGSYEQYFGPGTRLTVT.

V usage is TRBV4-2 and J usage is TRBJ2-3; D is uncertain. Germline V CDR1 and CDR2: LGHNA, YNFKEQ. The CDR3 runs to 15 residues. V was shortened by 1 base and J by 2 bases, with 10 bases between the two germline ends. CDR3 sequence reads: CASSQAETPTDTQYF. The CDR3 DNA reads TGTGCCAGCAGCCAAGCCGAAACTCCCACAGATACGCAGTATTTT.

This clonotype was observed a few times. This chain uses TRBV12-3 or TRBV12-4 with TRBJ1-5; unclear D gene. The CDR3 runs to 15 residues. The V end was cut by 5 bases, the J end by 7 bases, with 18 bases between. The chain's CDR3 is CASSEDWAARQPQHF. The CDR3 bases are TGTGCCAGCAGTGAGGACTGGGCAGCTAGACAGCCCCAGCATTTT.

The CDR3 loop reads CSATPRAGAEAFF. CDR3 sequence (DNA): TGCAGCGCCACCCCCCGGGCAGGGGCTGAAGCTTTCTTT. V usage is TRBV29-1 and J usage is TRBJ1-1, with a weak D call TRBD1 (6 bases). With 7 bases removed from V and 6 bases from J, the gap between germline ends came to 18 bases. The CDR3 consists of 13 residues. Germline lookup yields CDR1 SQVTM and CDR2 ANQGSEA.

The chain has TRBV7-9 and TRBJ2-3; D remains unclear. CDR3 size: 11 residues. With 9 bases removed from V and 4 bases from J, the gap between germline ends came to 8 bases. Looked up from germline, CDR1 is SEHNR and CDR2 is FQNEAQ (reference sequence). The CDR3 nucleotides are TGTGCCAGTAATGCAGCAGATACGCAGTATTTT. This encodes CASNAADTQYF.

The chain carries TRBV6-1 and TRBJ1-4, with D perhaps TRBD1 (5 bases). The CDR3 consists of 14 residues. Germline V gene lookup returns CDR1 MNHNS and CDR2 SASEGT. Trimming stripped 7 bases from V and 5 bases from J, with 14 bases between. The CDR3 coding sequence is TGTGCCAGCAACGGGGGAGGGGTGAATGAAAAACTGTTTTTT. Its protein product is CASNGGGVNEKLFF.

J is TRBJ2-3 and V is TRBV5-5, with a possible D match to TRBD1 (6 bases). CDR1 is SGHKS, CDR2 YYEKEE, per germline (reference sequence). This CDR3 is 15 amino acids long. Deletions cut 0 bases from V and 2 bases from J, with 10 bases between. This chain's CDR3 is CASSLAGHFTDTQYF. The CDR3 DNA sequence: TGTGCCAGCAGCTTGGCGGGACACTTCACAGATACGCAGTATTTT.

This clonotype was counted many times. This sequence joins TRBV11-2 and TRBJ2-5, with TRBD2 matching over 7 bases. CDR1 is SGHAT, CDR2 FQNNGV, per germline. V shed 1 base, J shed 13 bases, and the junction held 6 bases outside the gene matches. This CDR3 is 12 amino acids long. In DNA, the CDR3 is TGTGCCAGCAGCTTAGCTAGCGGTCCGGGGTACTTC. This encodes CASSLASGPGYF.

Ten or more counts support this clonotype. The chain joins TRBV28 to TRBJ2-5; 11 bases align to TRBD2. The CDR3 extends over 17 amino acids. Germline CDR1 and CDR2: MDHEN and SYDVKM. V lost 5 bases, J lost 5 bases, and 13 bases stayed unmatched. The CDR3: CASSQTLTSGVGETQYF. CDR3 in DNA: TGTGCCAGCAGTCAAACCCTGACTAGCGGGGTGGGGGAGACCCAGTACTTC.

The V and J genes are TRBV24-1 and TRBJ1-2; 10 bases line up with TRBD1. Per germline, CDR1 KGHDR and CDR2 SFDVKD. Germline trimming cut 2 bases from V and 6 bases from J; bases unmatched to any gene: 11. This CDR3 has 17 residues. As DNA, the CDR3 is TGTGCCACCAGTGATTCCCGAACGGACAGGGGGTTTAATGGCTACACCTTC. This gives the protein CATSDSRTDRGFNGYTF.

This clonotype was detected ten times or more. This rearrangement joins TRBV11-2 to TRBJ2-5; D possibly matches TRBD1 or TRBD2 (5 bases each). CDR3 length equals 15 residues. In germline, CDR1 is SGHAT, CDR2 FQNNGV. V lost 5 bases, J lost 9 bases, and 22 bases lay in between. This CDR3 reads CASSPREGTHGAQYF. In DNA form, the CDR3 reads TGTGCCAGCAGCCCTCGTGAAGGGACCCATGGGGCCCAGTACTTC.

The chain couples TRBV6-1 to TRBJ1-1, with D possibly being TRBD1 (6 bases). This CDR3 spans 16 amino acids. Trimming removed 6 bases from V and 0 bases from J, with 17 bases in between. Per germline, CDR1 MNHNS and CDR2 SASEGT. The CDR3 region has the DNA TGTGCCAGCAGACCACCCCGAGGGGGGTTGAACACTGAAGCTTTCTTT. The encoded protein is CASRPPRGGLNTEAFF.

The J gene is TRBJ1-5, the V gene TRBV7-2, with a possible D match to TRBD1 (5 bases). V gave up 2 bases and J gave up 1 base, with 12 bases separating them. The CDR3 contains 16 residues. Germline V lookup: CDR1 SGHTA, CDR2 FQGNSA. The CDR3 coding sequence is TGTGCCAGCAGCTTAAGTGGGGCAGGAAGCAATCAGCCCCAGCATTTT. Its translation: CASSLSGAGSNQPQHF.

This clonotype was observed at least ten times. The CDR3 protein is CASRYTETDTEAFF. CDR3 in DNA: TGTGCCAGCAGATACACGGAGACTGATACTGAAGCTTTCTTT. The chain employs TRBV2 and TRBJ1-1; D is ambiguous. There are 14 residues in the CDR3. CDR1 and CDR2 from the germline V gene are SNHLY and FYNNEI. The ends were cut back, 6 bases at V and 5 bases at J, with 16 bases in the middle.

The rearrangement joins TRBV19 to TRBJ2-1; 8 nucleotides line up with TRBD1. The germline V gene has CDR1 LNHDA and CDR2 SQIVND (reference sequence). CDR3 size: 15 residues. Trimming cost V 7 bases and J 0 bases; bases outside gene matches: 5. CDR3 residues: CASTRTGSSYNEQFF. In nucleotides, the CDR3 is TGTGCCAGTACTCGGACAGGGAGCTCCTACAATGAGCAGTTCTTC.

This clonotype was counted between two and nine times. The chain joins TRBV30 to TRBJ1-3; possibly TRBD1 for D (5 bases). The CDR3 loop spans 15 amino acids. Deletions cut 5 bases from V and 0 bases from J, with 14 bases between. Germline V gene sequence: CDR1 GTSNPN, CDR2 SVGIG (reference sequence). The CDR3 loop is CAWGTPGTSGNTIYF. The CDR3 DNA reads TGTGCCTGGGGGACTCCAGGGACCTCTGGAAACACCATATATTTT.

This clonotype came up many times. The chain carries TRBV30 and TRBJ2-1; TRBD1 matches 10 bases. Germline trimming cut 3 bases from V and 5 bases from J; bases unmatched to any gene: 7. The CDR3 length is 15 residues. Per germline, CDR1 GTSNPN and CDR2 SVGIG (reference sequence). The CDR3 DNA reads TGTGCCTGGAGGGCGGGGACAGGGGCCCACAATGAGCAGTTCTTC. Its translation is CAWRAGTGAHNEQFF.

The rearrangement links TRBV7-2 to TRBJ2-3; D is perhaps TRBD2 (5 bases). This CDR3 region has 15 residues. Germline CDR1 and CDR2: SGHTA and FQGNSA. V gave up 0 bases and J gave up 5 bases, with 12 bases separating them. The CDR3 sequence is CASSLAPLALDTQYF. CDR3 nucleotide sequence: TGTGCCAGCAGCTTAGCGCCTCTAGCTTTAGATACGCAGTATTTT.

This chain links TRBV9 with TRBJ2-1; 9 nucleotides agree with TRBD2. V dropped 2 bases and J dropped 9; count of bases not matched to a gene: 6. The CDR3 contains 14 residues. The germline V gene encodes CDR1 SGDLS and CDR2 YYNGEE. The CDR3: CASSVTSGRSEQFF. The CDR3 DNA sequence: TGTGCCAGCAGCGTGACTAGCGGAAGGAGTGAGCAGTTCTTC. The entire variable domain, with the rest obtained from reference TRBV9 and TRBJ2-1, is as follows: DSGVTQTPKHLITATGQRVTLRCSPRSGDLSVYWYQQSLDQGLQFLIQYYNGEERAKGNILERFSAQQFPDLHSELNLSSLELGDSALYFCASSVTSGRSEQFFGPGTRLTVL.